Listed below are T cell receptor beta chains from one sample, sequenced in a study of regulatory T cells in long-lasting Graves disease. Using its own MiXCR run on the multiplex PCR reads, TCRdb lists one record per CDR3 protein. The table records 350,000 to 550,000 distinct CDR3 sequences, approximately 15% of them present only once. The same sample was also used in a study of T cells in Graves' hyperthyroidism and ophthalmopathy.

This specimen consisted of peripheral blood mononuclear cells (PBMCs), obtained at new diagnosis, from a patient treated with antithyroid drugs. These receptors originate from a woman aged 50 to 65 with Graves disease. The CDR3 runs from the conserved cysteine through the conserved F or W. D genes are given only for firm matches. The size of a clone is reported for some rows only, either as once, few or many, or as a class for expanded clones.

clone size	D gene	J gene	V gene	CDR3 DNA	CDR3 protein
many	-	TRBJ2-1	TRBV2	TGTGCCAGCAGCGAAGTAGCGGCCAGCTACAATGAGCAGTTCTTC	CASSEVAASYNEQFF
many	-	TRBJ1-4	TRBV18	TGTGCCAGCTCACCATCCTTTGCAACTAATGAAAAACTGTTTTTT	CASSPSFATNEKLFF
few	-	TRBJ1-1	TRBV4-1	TGCGCCAGCAGCACACCCCTCGGCGGGCTCGGGACTGAAGCTTTCTTT	CASSTPLGGLGTEAFF
few	-	TRBJ1-1	TRBV12-3/TRBV12-4	TGTGCCAGCAAACAACTCTCGCTCTCTGAAGCTTTCTTT	CASKQLSLSEAFF
many	-	TRBJ1-5	TRBV7-8	TGTGCCAGCAGCTTAGGGGGCACCTATCAGCCCCAGCATTTT	CASSLGGTYQPQHF
few	TRBD1	TRBJ1-4	TRBV20-1	TGCAGTGCTAGGACAGGGGCAACTAATGAAAAACTGTTTTTT	CSARTGATNEKLFF
many	TRBD1	TRBJ2-2	TRBV18	TGTGCCAGCTCAAGGCGGGACAGGGCTTTGGCCGGGGAGCTGTTTTTT	CASSRRDRALAGELFF
few	-	TRBJ2-1	TRBV4-1	TGCGCCAGCAGCCAAAAGGGGATCTCCTACAATGAGCAGTTCTTC	CASSQKGISYNEQFF
many	TRBD2	TRBJ2-7	TRBV12-3/TRBV12-4	TGTGCCAGCAGTGATAGCGGGAGGGCCCTGATCGGGCAGTACTTC	CASSDSGRALIGQYF
many	-	TRBJ2-1	TRBV3-1	TGTGCCAGCAGCCCCCCATCTATCAATGAGCAGTTCTTC	CASSPPSINEQFF
-	TRBD2	TRBJ2-7	TRBV20-1	TGCAGTGCTAGTTCGCGGGAGAGTGCCTACGAGCAGTACTTC	CSASSRESAYEQYF
many	-	TRBJ2-7	TRBV10-1	TGCGCCAGCAGTGAGTCCGGGGGAAACGAGCAGTACTTC	CASSESGGNEQYF
-	-	TRBJ2-3	TRBV3-1	TGTGCCAGCAGCCGGCAACAGGGTTGGGCTTCTAGCACAGATACGCAGTATTTT	CASSRQQGWASSTDTQYF
many	-	TRBJ1-2	TRBV2	TGTGCCAGCAGTGAATCGGTACAGGACTATGGCTACACCTTC	CASSESVQDYGYTF
-	-	TRBJ2-7	TRBV4-1	TGCGCCAGCGGGGCTACACCGACCTCCTACGAGCAGTACTTC	CASGATPTSYEQYF
few	-	TRBJ1-5	TRBV10-2	TGCGCCAGCAGTGTGCTAACAGAAAATCAGCCCCAGCATTTT	CASSVLTENQPQHF
few	-	TRBJ1-5	TRBV30	TGTGCCTGGAGTGTGGCGATCGATCGGCCCCAGCATTTT	CAWSVAIDRPQHF
-	TRBD1	TRBJ2-4	TRBV6-9	TGTGCCAGCAGTTACTCCCTCGACAGGGGGAAAGCCAAAAACATTCAGTACTTC	CASSYSLDRGKAKNIQYF
-	-	TRBJ1-1	TRBV18	TGTGCCAGCTCACCACATCCGCCCGGGACGAAGTTAAACACTGAAGCTTTCTTT	CASSPHPPGTKLNTEAFF
-	-	TRBJ1-1	TRBV30	TGTGCCTGGAAGGCCCTCTTGAACACTGAAGCTTTCTTT	CAWKALLNTEAFF